This record looks at one T cell receptor beta chain sequence and its context. Data came from immunoSEQ multiplex PCR; TCRdb stores just in-frame clones and leaves some out. The table lists about 2,200,000 clones, roughly 91% of them singletons. This sample was taken from a study of shared clonotypes between healthy human individuals. In the naive CD8 group, cells lacked CD45RO and were positively selected for CCR7, so terminally differentiated effector memory CD45RA+ cells were left out. V dropped 6 bases and J dropped 11; count of bases not matched to a gene: 13. CDR3 length: 14 amino acids. Germline values: CDR1 MDHEN, CDR2 SYDVKM.

The sequencing input was naive CD8+ T cells from PBMCs. This receptor was obtained from a man between 18 and 29 years old in good health. Some clones in this sample may be carry-over from other donors' samples. The chain couples TRBV28 to TRBJ2-7; 10 nucleotides align to TRBD2. DNA for the CDR3: TGTGCCAGCAGCCTTGCACCTAGCGGGAGCCAGGAGTACTTC. Amino acid sequence: CASSLAPSGSQEYF. Filled out from reference TRBV28 and TRBJ2-7, the complete variable domain reads DVKVTQSSRYLVKRTGEKVFLECVQDMDHENMFWYRQDPGLGLRLIYFSYDVKMKEKGDIPEGYSVSREKKERFSLILESASTNQTSMYLCASSLAPSGSQEYFGPGTRLTVT.